This TCR beta chain was obtained from a study of T cells in Graves' hyperthyroidism and ophthalmopathy. Notes on this clonotype: Its antigen is undetermined.

Trimming removed 1 base from V and 1 base from J, with 8 bases in between. Germline CDR1 reads LGHDT; CDR2 reads YNNKEL (reference sequence). The CDR3 spans 16 residues. Study-level findings and limits: Separation of ophthalmopathy from stable hyperthyroidism was achieved by a 13 V-J model.

Patients with ophthalmopathy all had a Clinical Activity Score of at least 3, a NOSPECS grade of at least 4 and duration under 3 months. From less than 13 ml of fresh peripheral blood, PBMCs were isolated. RNA transcripts were the template for amplifying TCR beta CDR3 regions. The HTBI set primed first-round TCR CDR3 RT-PCR. In TCRdb, the multiplex PCR reads were re-called with MiXCR into one record per CDR3 protein. This sample has 300,000 to 450,000 distinct CDR3 sequences, with around 15% found just once. The J gene is TRBJ2-6, the V gene TRBV3-1, with D possibly TRBD1 on 6 matching bases. The receptor comes from a woman aged 25-40 years with Graves' ophthalmopathy. What was sequenced was blood. CDR3 sequence (DNA): TGTGCCAGCAGCCAAGTTACAGGGTCTGGGGCCAACGTCCTGACTTTC. Protein: CASSQVTGSGANVLTF.